The entry below gives a single TCR beta chain sequence along with its context. J lost 3 bases, V lost 5 bases, and 6 bases had no gene match. There are 15 residues in the CDR3. Per germline, CDR1 SGHTA and CDR2 FQGNSA. This specimen comes from a study of control samples from healthy donors and cancer patients. Sequencing was performed with immunoSEQ multiplex PCR; in TCRdb, only in-frame clones are kept and a portion is missing. The sample shows around 130,000 clones, around 92% of them seen only once. The sample comprised blood. This chain connects TRBV7-2 to TRBJ1-5, with 8 bases aligning to TRBD1. The TCR sequence derives from a man in his forties or fifties in good health. CDR3 in DNA: TGTGCCAGCAGCCCGGGACAGGCCTTCAATCAGCCCCAGCATTTT. As protein: CASSPGQAFNQPQHF.